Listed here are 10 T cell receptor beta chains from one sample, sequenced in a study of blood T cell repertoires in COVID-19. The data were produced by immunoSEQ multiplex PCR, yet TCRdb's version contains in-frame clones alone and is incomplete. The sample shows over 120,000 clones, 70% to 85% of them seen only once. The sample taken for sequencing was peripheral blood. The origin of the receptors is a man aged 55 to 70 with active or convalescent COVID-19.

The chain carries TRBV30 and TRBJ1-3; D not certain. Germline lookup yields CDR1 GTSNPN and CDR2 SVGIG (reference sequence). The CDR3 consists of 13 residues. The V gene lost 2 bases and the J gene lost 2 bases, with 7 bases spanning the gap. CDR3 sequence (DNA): TGTGCCTGGAGTACCGGTCCTGGAAACACCATATATTTT. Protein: CAWSTGPGNTIYF.

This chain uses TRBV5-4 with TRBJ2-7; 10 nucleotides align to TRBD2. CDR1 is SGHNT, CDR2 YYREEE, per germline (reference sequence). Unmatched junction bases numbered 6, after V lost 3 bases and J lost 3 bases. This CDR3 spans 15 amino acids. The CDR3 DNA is TGTGCCAGCAGCTGGACTAGCGGCAACCTCTACGAGCAGTACGTC. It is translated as CASSWTSGNLYEQYV.

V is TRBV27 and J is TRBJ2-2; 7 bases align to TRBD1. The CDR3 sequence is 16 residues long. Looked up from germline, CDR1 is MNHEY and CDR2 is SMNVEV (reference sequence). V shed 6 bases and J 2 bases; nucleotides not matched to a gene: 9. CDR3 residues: CASSPLEGANTGELFF. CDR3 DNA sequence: TGTGCCAGCAGCCCCTTAGAGGGGGCCAACACCGGGGAGCTGTTTTTT.

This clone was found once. The DNA of the CDR3 is TGCGCCAGCAGCTTGGAGGGGGTCGGCTACACCTTC. This translates into CASSLEGVGYTF. The V call is TRBV5-1, the J call TRBJ1-2, with D possibly being TRBD1 (6 bases). This CDR3 comprises 12 residues. Germline CDR1 SGHRS, CDR2 YFSETQ. Trimming cost V 0 bases and J 8 bases, with 8 bases left between them.

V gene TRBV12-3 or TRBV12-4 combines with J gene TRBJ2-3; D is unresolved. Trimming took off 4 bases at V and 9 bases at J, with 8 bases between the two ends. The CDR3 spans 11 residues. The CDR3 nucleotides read TGTGCCAGCAGTTCCTCCCCCACGCAGTATTTT. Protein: CASSSSPTQYF.

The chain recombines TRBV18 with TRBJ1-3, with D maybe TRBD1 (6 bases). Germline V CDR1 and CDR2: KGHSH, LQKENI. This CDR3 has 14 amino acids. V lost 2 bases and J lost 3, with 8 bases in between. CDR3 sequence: CASSPARGGNTIYF. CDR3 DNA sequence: TGTGCCAGCTCACCAGCCAGGGGTGGAAACACCATATATTTT.

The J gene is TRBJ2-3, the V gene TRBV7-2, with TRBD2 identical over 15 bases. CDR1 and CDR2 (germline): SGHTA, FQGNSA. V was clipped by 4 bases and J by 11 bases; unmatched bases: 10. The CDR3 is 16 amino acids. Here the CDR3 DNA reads TGTGCCAGCAGCTCAGGAAAAGGACTAGCGGGGGGGAAGCAGTATTTT. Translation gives CASSSGKGLAGGKQYF.

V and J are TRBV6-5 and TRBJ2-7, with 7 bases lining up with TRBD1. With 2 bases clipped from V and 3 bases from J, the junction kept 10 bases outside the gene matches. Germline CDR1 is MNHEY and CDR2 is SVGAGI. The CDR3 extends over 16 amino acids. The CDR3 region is CASSYNFGTENYEQYF. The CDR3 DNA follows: TGTGCCAGCAGTTACAACTTCGGGACAGAGAACTACGAGCAGTACTTC.

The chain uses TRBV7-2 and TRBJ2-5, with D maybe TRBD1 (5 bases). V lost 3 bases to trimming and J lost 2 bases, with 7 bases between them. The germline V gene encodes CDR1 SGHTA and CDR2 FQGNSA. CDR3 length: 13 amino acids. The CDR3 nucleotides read TGTGCCAGCAGCTTTGACAGACAAGAGACCCAGTACTTC. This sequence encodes CASSFDRQETQYF.

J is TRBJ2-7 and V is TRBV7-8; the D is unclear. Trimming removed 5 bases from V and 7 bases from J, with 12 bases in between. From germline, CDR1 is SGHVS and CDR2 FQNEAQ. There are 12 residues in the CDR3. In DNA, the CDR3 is TGTGCCAGCAGCCCGAGAGCGCGGGAGCAGTACTTC. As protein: CASSPRAREQYF. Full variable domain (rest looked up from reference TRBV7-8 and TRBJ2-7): GAGVSQSPRYKVAKRGQDVALRCDPISGHVSLFWYQQALGQGPEFLTYFQNEAQLDKSGLPSDRFFAERPEGSVSTLKIQRTQQEDSAVYLCASSPRAREQYFGPGTRLTVT.